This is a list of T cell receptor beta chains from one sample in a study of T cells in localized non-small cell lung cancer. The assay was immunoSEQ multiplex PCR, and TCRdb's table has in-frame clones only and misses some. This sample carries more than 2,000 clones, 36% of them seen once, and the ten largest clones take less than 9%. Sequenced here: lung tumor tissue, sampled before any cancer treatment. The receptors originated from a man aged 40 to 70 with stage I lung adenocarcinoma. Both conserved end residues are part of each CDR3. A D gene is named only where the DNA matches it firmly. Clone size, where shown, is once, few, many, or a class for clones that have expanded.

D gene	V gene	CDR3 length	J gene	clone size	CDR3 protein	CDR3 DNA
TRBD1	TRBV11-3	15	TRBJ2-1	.	CASSFVGQVHNEQFF	TGTGCCAGCAGCTTCGTGGGACAGGTTCACAATGAGCAGTTCTTC
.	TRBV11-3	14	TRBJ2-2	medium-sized	CASSLNRDTGELFF	TGTGCCAGCAGCTTAAATCGGGACACCGGGGAGCTGTTTTTT
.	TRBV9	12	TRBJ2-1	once	CASSRGGNEQFF	TGTGCCAGCAGTAGGGGTGGGAATGAGCAGTTCTTC
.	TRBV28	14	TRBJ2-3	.	CASTRDPFPDTQYF	TGTGCCAGCACGCGGGATCCGTTTCCCGATACGCAGTATTTT
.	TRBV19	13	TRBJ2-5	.	CASSEGRQETQYF	TGTGCCAGTAGTGAGGGGCGACAAGAGACCCAGTACTTC
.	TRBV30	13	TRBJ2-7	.	CAWSVQTVGEQYF	TGTGCCTGGAGTGTACAAACGGTAGGCGAGCAGTACTTC
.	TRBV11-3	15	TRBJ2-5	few	CASSRTSADRETQYF	TGTGCCAGCAGCCGTACCAGCGCCGACAGGGAGACCCAGTACTTC
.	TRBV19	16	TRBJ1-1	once	CASSIVWTQGITEAFF	TGTGCCAGTAGTATAGTTTGGACCCAGGGTATCACTGAAGCTTTCTTT
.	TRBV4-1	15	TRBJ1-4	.	CASSQVEDKKGKLFF	TGCGCCAGCAGCCAAGTCGAGGACAAAAAGGGAAAACTGTTTTTT
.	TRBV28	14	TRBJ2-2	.	CASRGGEMIGELFF	TGTGCCAGCAGAGGAGGGGAAATGATCGGGGAGCTGTTTTTT
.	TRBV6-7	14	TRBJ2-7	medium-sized	CASTPGPGPYEQYF	TGTGCCAGCACCCCGGGACCCGGCCCCTACGAGCAGTACTTC
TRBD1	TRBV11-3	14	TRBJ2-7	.	CASSLDRGSYEQYF	TGTGCCAGCAGCCTGGACAGGGGAAGCTACGAGCAGTACTTC
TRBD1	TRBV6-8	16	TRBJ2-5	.	CASSWSRQGGQETQYF	TGTGCCAGCAGTTGGAGTAGACAGGGGGGCCAAGAGACCCAGTACTTC
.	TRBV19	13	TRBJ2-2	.	CASSDSNTGELFF	TGTGCCAGTAGTGACAGTAACACCGGGGAGCTGTTTTTT
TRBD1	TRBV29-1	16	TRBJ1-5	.	CSAYRGLSFSNQPQHF	TGCAGCGCTTACAGGGGGCTGAGCTTTAGCAATCAGCCCCAGCATTTT
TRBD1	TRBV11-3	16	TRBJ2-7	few	CASSAGTGRGTGEQYF	TGTGCCAGCTCAGCCGGGACAGGCAGGGGTACCGGGGAGCAGTACTTC
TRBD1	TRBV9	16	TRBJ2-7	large	CASSPKTGTPSYEQYF	TGTGCCAGCAGCCCCAAGACAGGGACCCCCTCCTACGAGCAGTACTTC
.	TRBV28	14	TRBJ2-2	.	CASLPGERTGELFF	TGTGCCAGCCTTCCGGGAGAACGGACCGGGGAGCTGTTTTTT
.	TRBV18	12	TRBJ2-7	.	CASSPRGNEQYF	TGTGCCAGCTCCCCACGGGGTAACGAGCAGTACTTC
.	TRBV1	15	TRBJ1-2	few	CASSQELRASGGYTF	TGCGCCAGCAGCCAAGAACTCAGGGCCTCGGGGGGCTACACCTTC
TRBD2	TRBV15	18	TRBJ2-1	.	CATSSGTSGGSSYNEQFF	TGTGCCACCAGCTCTGGGACTAGCGGGGGGAGCTCCTACAATGAGCAGTTCTTC
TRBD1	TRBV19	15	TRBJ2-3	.	CASTGTGLGTDTQYF	TGTGCCTCTACCGGGACAGGGTTGGGCACAGATACGCAGTATTTT
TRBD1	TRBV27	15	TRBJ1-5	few	CASSAGQGPNQPQHF	TGTGCCAGCAGTGCGGGACAGGGCCCAAATCAGCCCCAGCATTTT
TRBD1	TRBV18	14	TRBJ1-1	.	CASSNRGRNTEAFF	TGTGCCAGCTCAAACAGGGGCCGGAACACTGAAGCTTTCTTT
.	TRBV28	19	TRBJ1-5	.	CASSSILGGAGYSNQPQHF	TGTGCCAGCAGTTCCATCCTTGGGGGGGCAGGCTATAGCAATCAGCCCCAGCATTTT
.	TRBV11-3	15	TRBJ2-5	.	CASSLAPRGQETQYF	TGTGCCAGCAGCTTGGCCCCCCGGGGCCAAGAGACCCAGTACTTC
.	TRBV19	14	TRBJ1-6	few	CASSIDTAASPLHF	TGTGCCAGTAGTATAGACACAGCCGCATCACCCCTCCACTTT
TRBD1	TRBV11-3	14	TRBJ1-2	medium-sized	CASSLGDSRYGYTF	TGTGCCAGCAGCTTGGGGGACAGTCGTTATGGCTACACCTTC
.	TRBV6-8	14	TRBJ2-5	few	CASSYSRKLETQYF	TGTGCCAGCAGTTACTCCAGGAAACTGGAGACCCAGTACTTC
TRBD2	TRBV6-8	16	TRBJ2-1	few	CASSDGTSGGMGEQFF	TGTGCCAGCAGCGACGGGACTAGCGGGGGGATGGGTGAGCAGTTCTTC
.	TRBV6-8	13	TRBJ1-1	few	CASRDGRGGEAFF	TGTGCCAGCAGAGACGGACGGGGGGGTGAGGCTTTCTTT
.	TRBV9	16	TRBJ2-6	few	CASSPGPSSGANVLTF	TGTGCCAGCAGCCCCGGACCGAGCTCTGGGGCCAACGTCCTGACTTTC
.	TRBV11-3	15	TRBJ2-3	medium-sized	CASSARGGNQDTQYF	TGTGCCAGCAGCGCCCGAGGGGGTAATCAAGATACGCAGTATTTT
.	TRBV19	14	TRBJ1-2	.	CASSKGKGLYGYTF	TGTGCCAGTAGTAAAGGAAAAGGCTTGTATGGCTACACCTTC
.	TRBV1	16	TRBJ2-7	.	CASSQETSGGDYEQYF	TGCGCCAGCAGCCAAGAGACTAGCGGGGGCGACTACGAGCAGTACTTC
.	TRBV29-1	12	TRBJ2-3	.	CSVGVAADTQYF	TGCAGCGTTGGGGTAGCAGCAGATACGCAGTATTTT
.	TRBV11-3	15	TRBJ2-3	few	CASSLGGGSTDTQYF	TGTGCCAGCAGCTTAGGCGGGGGCAGCACAGATACGCAGTATTTT
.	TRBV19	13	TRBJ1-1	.	CASSWAAWAEAFF	TGTGCCAGTAGTTGGGCAGCTTGGGCTGAAGCTTTCTTT
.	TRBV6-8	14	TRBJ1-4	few	CAISQLGLGEKLFF	TGTGCCATCAGCCAATTAGGGTTGGGAGAAAAACTGTTTTTT
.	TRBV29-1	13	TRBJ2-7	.	CSVVIPTEYEQYF	TGCAGCGTGGTGATCCCTACCGAGTACGAGCAGTACTTC
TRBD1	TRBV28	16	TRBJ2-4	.	CASSPPQGAGSNIQYF	TGTGCCAGCAGTCCACCGCAGGGGGCCGGTTCAAACATTCAGTACTTC